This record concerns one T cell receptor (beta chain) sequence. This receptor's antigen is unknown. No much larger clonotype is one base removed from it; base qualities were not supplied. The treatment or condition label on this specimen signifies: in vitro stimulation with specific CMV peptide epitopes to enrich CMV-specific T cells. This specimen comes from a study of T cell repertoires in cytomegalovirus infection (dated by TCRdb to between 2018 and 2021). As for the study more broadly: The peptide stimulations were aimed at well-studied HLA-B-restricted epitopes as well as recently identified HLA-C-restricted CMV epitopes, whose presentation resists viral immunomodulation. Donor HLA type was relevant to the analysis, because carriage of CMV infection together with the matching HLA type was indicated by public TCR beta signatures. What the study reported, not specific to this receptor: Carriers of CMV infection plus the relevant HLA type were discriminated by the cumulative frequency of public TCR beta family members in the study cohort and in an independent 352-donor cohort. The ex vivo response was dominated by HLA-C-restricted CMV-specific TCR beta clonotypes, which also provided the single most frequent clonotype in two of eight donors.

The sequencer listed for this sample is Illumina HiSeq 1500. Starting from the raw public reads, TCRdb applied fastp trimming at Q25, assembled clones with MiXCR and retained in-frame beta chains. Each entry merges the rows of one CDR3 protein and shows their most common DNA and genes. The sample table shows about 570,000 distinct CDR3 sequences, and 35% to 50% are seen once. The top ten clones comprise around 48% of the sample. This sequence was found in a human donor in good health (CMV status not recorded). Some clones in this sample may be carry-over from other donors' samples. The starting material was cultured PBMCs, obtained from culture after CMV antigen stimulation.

The nucleotides are TGTGCCAGCACCGAGGGGTGGGCCTACGAGCAGTACTTC. It translates to CASTEGWAYEQYF. The sequence is built from TRBV28 and TRBJ2-7; the D gene assignment is perhaps TRBD1 or TRBD2, with each matching 5 bases. The CDR3, cysteine through phenylalanine, is 13 amino acids long. Only the CDR3 part of the read is kept: 39 bases, read in frame from the first base. V loses 7 bases, J loses 2 bases, and the germline ends lie 12 bases apart. For CDR1 and CDR2, the germline V gene lists MDHEN and SYDVKM.